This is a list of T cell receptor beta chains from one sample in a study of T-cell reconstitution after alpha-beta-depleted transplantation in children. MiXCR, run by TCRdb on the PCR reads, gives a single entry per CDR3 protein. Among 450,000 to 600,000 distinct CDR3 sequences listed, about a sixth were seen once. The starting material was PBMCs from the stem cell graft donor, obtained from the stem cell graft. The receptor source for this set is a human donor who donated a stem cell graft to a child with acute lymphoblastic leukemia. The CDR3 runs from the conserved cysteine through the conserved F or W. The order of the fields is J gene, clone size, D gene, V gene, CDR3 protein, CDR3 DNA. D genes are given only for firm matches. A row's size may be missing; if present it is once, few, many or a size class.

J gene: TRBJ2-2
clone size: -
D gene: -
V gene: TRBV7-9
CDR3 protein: CASSLDGWGATGELFF
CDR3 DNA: TGTGCCAGCAGCCTCGATGGTTGGGGAGCCACCGGGGAGCTGTTTTTT

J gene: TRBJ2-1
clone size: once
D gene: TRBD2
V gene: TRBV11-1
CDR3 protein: CASSPRASGRAFYRDEQFF
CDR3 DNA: TGTGCCAGCAGCCCCCGTGCTAGCGGGAGGGCCTTCTATAGGGATGAGCAGTTCTTC

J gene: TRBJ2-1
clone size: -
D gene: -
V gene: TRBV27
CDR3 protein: CASSGAGLYNNEQFF
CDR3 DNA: TGTGCCAGCAGCGGGGCAGGGCTATACAACAATGAGCAGTTCTTC

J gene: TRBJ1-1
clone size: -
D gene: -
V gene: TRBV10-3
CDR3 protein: CAISPRGGHSTEAFF
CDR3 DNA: TGTGCCATCAGCCCCCGAGGGGGACACAGCACTGAAGCTTTCTTT

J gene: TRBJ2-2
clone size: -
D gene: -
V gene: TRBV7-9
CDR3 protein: CASSTQFPGELFF
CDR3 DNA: TGTGCCAGCAGCACTCAGTTCCCCGGGGAGCTGTTTTTT

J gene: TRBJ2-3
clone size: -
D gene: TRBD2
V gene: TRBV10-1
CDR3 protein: CASSAAGVGDTQYF
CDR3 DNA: TGCGCCAGCTCAGCAGCGGGAGTGGGAGATACGCAGTATTTT

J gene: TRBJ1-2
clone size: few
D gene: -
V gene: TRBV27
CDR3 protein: CASSYSTGVYGYTF
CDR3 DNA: TGTGCCAGCAGTTATTCGACAGGTGTTTATGGCTACACCTTC

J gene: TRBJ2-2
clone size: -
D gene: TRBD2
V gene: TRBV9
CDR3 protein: CASSVEPGTSGTTGELFF
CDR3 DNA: TGTGCCAGCAGCGTAGAGCCTGGGACTAGCGGGACTACCGGGGAGCTGTTTTTT

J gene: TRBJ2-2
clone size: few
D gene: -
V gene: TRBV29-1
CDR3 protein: CSVEAGTALRTGELFF
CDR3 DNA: TGCAGCGTTGAAGCTGGGACGGCTCTGCGGACCGGGGAGCTGTTTTTT

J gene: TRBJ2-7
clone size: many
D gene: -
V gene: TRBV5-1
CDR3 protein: CASRRDSYEQYF
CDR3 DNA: TGCGCCAGCAGACGCGACTCCTACGAGCAGTACTTC

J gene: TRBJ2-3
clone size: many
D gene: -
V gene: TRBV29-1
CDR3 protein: CSVPLDTQYF
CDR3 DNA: TGCAGCGTCCCCTTGGATACGCAGTATTTT

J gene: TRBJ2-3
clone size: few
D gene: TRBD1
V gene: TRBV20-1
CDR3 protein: CSAHGQVRTDTQYF
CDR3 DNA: TGCAGTGCTCATGGACAGGTTCGCACAGATACGCAGTATTTT

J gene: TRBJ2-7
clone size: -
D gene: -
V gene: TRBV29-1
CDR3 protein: CSVEERGAKPYEQYF
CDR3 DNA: TGCAGCGTTGAAGAACGCGGGGCCAAACCCTACGAGCAGTACTTC

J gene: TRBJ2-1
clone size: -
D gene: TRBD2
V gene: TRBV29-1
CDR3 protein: CSVEDGLGREQFF
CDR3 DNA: TGCAGCGTTGAAGATGGACTAGGGCGGGAGCAGTTCTTC

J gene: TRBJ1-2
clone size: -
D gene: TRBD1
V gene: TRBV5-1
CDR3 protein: CASSTSWTGVPHNYGYTF
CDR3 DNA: TGCGCCAGCAGCACCTCTTGGACAGGGGTCCCCCACAACTATGGCTACACCTTC

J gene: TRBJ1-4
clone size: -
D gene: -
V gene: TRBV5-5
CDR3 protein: CASSLWSEKLFF
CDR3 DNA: TGTGCCAGCAGCTTGTGGAGTGAAAAACTGTTTTTT

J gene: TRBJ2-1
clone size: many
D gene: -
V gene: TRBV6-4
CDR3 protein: CASSDGASSYNEQFF
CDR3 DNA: TGTGCCAGCAGTGACGGGGCTAGCTCCTACAATGAGCAGTTCTTC

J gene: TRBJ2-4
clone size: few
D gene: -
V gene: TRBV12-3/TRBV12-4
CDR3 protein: CASSLVEKKNIQYF
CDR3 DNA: TGTGCCAGCAGTTTAGTAGAGAAAAAAAACATTCAGTACTTC

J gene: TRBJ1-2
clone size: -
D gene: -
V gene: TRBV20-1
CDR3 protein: CSASGLPYGYTF
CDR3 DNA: TGCAGTGCTAGTGGTCTACCCTATGGCTACACCTTC

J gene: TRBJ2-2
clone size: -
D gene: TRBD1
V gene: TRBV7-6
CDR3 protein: CASSLPGTVNTGELFF
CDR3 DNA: TGTGCCAGCAGCTTGCCCGGGACAGTGAACACCGGGGAGCTGTTTTTT

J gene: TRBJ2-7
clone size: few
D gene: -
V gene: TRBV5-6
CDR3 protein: CASSLPRGPAYEQYF
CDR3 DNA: TGTGCCAGCAGTCTCCCTCGTGGGCCCGCCTACGAGCAGTACTTC

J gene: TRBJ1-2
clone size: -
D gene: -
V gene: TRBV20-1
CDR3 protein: CSARDGQSSNYGYTF
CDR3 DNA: TGCAGTGCTAGAGACGGACAAAGCTCAAACTATGGCTACACCTTC

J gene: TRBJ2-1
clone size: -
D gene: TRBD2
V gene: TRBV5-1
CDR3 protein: CASSFRTSGTYNEQFF
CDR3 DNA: TGCGCCAGCAGCTTCCGGACTAGCGGGACCTACAATGAGCAGTTCTTC

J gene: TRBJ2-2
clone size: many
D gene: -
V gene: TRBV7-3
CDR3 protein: CASSLMGTGELFF
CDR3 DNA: TGTGCCAGCAGCTTAATGGGTACCGGGGAGCTGTTTTTT

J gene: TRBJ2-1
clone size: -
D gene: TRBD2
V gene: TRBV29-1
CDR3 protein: CSDHGTNSFNEQFF
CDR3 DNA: TGCAGCGATCACGGGACTAACTCCTTCAATGAGCAGTTCTTC

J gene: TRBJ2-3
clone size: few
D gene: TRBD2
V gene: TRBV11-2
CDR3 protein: CASKRGGTSTDTQYF
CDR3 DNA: TGTGCCAGCAAGCGGGGTGGCACCAGCACAGATACGCAGTATTTT

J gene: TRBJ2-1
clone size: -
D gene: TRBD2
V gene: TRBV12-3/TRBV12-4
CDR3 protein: CASSLLAGGTNEQFF
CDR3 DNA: TGTGCCAGCAGCCTACTAGCGGGAGGGACCAATGAGCAGTTCTTC

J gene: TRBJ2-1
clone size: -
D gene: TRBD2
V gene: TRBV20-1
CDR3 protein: CSASRETSVGEQFF
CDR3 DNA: TGCAGTGCTAGTCGAGAGACTAGCGTAGGAGAGCAGTTCTTC

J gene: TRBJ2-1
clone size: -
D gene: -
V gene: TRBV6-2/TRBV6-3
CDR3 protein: CASSYVGSNEQFF
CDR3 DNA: TGTGCCAGCAGTTACGTCGGTAGCAATGAGCAGTTCTTC

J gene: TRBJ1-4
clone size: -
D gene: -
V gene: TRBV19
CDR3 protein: CASSIDGEEEKLFF
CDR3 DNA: TGTGCCAGTAGTATAGACGGGGAGGAAGAAAAACTGTTTTTT

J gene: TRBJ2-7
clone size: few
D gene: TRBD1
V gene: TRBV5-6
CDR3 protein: CASSQSGQGFYEQYF
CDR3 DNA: TGTGCCAGCAGCCAATCGGGACAGGGTTTCTACGAGCAGTACTTC

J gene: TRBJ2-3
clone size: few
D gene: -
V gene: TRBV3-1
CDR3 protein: CASRLAAADTQYF
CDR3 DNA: TGTGCCAGCAGGCTAGCAGCCGCAGATACGCAGTATTTT

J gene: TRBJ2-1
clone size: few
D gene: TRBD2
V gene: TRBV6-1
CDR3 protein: CASTVSGTYNEQFF
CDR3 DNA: TGTGCCAGTACCGTTAGCGGGACCTACAATGAGCAGTTCTTC

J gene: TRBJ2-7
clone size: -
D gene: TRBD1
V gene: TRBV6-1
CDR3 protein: CASSLQGVYEQYF
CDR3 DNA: TGTGCCAGCAGTCTCCAGGGGGTCTACGAGCAGTACTTC

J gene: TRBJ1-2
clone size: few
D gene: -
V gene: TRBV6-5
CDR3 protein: CASSWQGWLSSAHGYTF
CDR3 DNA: TGTGCCAGCAGTTGGCAGGGGTGGCTATCGAGTGCCCATGGCTACACCTTC

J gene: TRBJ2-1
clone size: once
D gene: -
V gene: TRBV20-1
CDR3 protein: CSASVQRSGTYNEQFF
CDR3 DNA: TGCAGTGCTAGCGTGCAAAGGAGTGGGACTTACAATGAGCAGTTCTTC

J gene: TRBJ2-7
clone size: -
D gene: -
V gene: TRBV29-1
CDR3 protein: CSVGRQGEEYF
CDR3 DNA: TGCAGCGTTGGTCGCCAGGGAGAGGAGTACTTC

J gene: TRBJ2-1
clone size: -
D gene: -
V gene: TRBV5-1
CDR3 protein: CASSFPTNYNEQFF
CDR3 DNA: TGCGCCAGCAGCTTCCCGACTAACTACAATGAGCAGTTCTTC

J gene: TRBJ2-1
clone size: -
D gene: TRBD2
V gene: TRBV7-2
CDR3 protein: CASSGTGTRLYNEQFF
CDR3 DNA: TGTGCCAGCAGCGGTACCGGGACTAGGCTTTACAATGAGCAGTTCTTC

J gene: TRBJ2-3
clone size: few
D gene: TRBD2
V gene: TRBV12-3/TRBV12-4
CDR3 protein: CASTPYEASGRSSTDTQYF
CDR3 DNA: TGTGCCAGCACCCCCTATGAGGCTAGCGGCCGGTCAAGCACAGATACGCAGTATTTT

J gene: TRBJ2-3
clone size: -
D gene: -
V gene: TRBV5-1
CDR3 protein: CASRYRDGSTDTQYF
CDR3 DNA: TGCGCCAGCAGGTACCGGGACGGTAGCACAGATACGCAGTATTTT

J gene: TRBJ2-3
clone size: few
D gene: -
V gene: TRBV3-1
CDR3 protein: CASSQADLAQYF
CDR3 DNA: TGTGCCAGCAGCCAAGCCGACCTAGCGCAGTATTTT

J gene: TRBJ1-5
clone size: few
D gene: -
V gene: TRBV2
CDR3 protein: CASRGGFGYGNQPQHF
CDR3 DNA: TGTGCCAGCAGGGGGGGATTTGGGTACGGCAATCAGCCCCAGCATTTT

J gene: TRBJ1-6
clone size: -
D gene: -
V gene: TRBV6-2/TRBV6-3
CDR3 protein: CASSYGYDNSPLHF
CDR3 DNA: TGTGCCAGCAGTTACGGCTACGATAATTCACCCCTCCACTTT

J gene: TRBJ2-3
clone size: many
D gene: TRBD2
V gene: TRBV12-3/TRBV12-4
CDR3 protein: CASSLAGEGDTQYF
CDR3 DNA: TGTGCCAGCAGTTTAGCAGGGGAGGGAGATACGCAGTATTTT

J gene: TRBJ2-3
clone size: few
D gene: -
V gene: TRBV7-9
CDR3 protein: CASSDLAPGSSGTQYF
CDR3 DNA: TGTGCCAGCAGCGATTTGGCCCCGGGTTCGTCCGGCACGCAGTATTTT